This TCR beta chain was identified during a study of beta chain features in type 1 diabetes. Overall study results and limits: Researchers report that Type 1 diabetes patients had moderately but significantly shorter TCRB CDR3s across all four CD4+ subsets.

This clone appeared a few times. Its antigen remains unidentified. CDR1 is SQVTM and CDR2 is ANQGSEA in the germline V gene. This CDR3 contains 12 residues. V lost 3 bases to trimming and J lost 4 bases; unmatched junction nucleotides: 1. Every isolated RNA sample was fully reverse transcribed, so sequencing captured expressed TCRB transcripts. Only in-frame clones appear in the TCRdb table, and some are missing; sequencing was by immunoSEQ multiplex PCR. This table holds about 340,000 clones, about 14% found once. This TCR was recovered from a woman younger than 35 with type 1 diabetes. Sequencing was performed on naive CD4+ T cells from blood. The J gene is TRBJ2-3, the V gene TRBV29-1, with 7 bases identical to TRBD1. This CDR3 is CSVDQGADTQYF. As DNA, the CDR3 is TGCAGCGTTGATCAGGGGGCAGATACGCAGTATTTT.